This record covers a single T cell receptor beta chain. The antigen is not known. The assay was immunoSEQ multiplex PCR, and TCRdb's table has in-frame clones only and misses some. The sample holds some 120,000 clones; roughly 89% are singletons and the top ten take roughly 2%. Germline-derived CDR1 and CDR2 are MNHNS and SASEGT. The CDR3 has 14 amino acids. V shed 10 bases and J shed 3 bases, with 18 bases lying between them. Separation from the roughly 600-subject first cohort characterized the roughly 130-subject validation cohort, to which the donors belonged. This entry is derived from a study of cytomegalovirus exposure and HLA in healthy donors. Study information: It was reported in a later analysis that the same platform had been used for the roughly 130 validation repertoires as for the 666 first-cohort repertoires. Study-level results: The classifier reportedly diagnosed cytomegalovirus status with high sensitivity and specificity. First-cohort TCR clusters tended to co-occur in the 120 or so validation repertoires, a later analysis found.

The sequence derives from a woman aged 18-29 years in good health and CMV-seronegative. Material for sequencing was PBMCs. V is TRBV6-1 and J is TRBJ1-2, with D perhaps TRBD1 (5 bases). In nucleotides, the CDR3 is TGTGCCACCTTGCGGAGGGGAGTTGACTATGGCTACACCTTC. It codes for CATLRRGVDYGYTF.